Listed below are T cell receptor beta chains from one sample, sequenced in a study of beta chain features in type 1 diabetes. Produced via immunoSEQ multiplex PCR; TCRdb's table is partial and in-frame only. The sample has 15,000 to 20,000 clones, 50% seen once. The sequencing input was stem cell memory CD4+ T cells from blood. Source of these receptors: a man in his late teens or twenties in good health. Both conserved end residues are part of each CDR3. Each record gives: J gene, V gene, CDR3 protein.

TRBJ2-3	TRBV19	CASRSSADTQYF
TRBJ2-6	TRBV9	CASSPPGRAGANVLTF
TRBJ1-3	TRBV28	CASSEGQAGNTIYF
TRBJ2-1	TRBV5-1	CASSLGLAGYNEQFF
TRBJ1-1	TRBV7-2	CASSLGPGGARTTEAFF
TRBJ1-4	TRBV15	CATSRGQGVGEKLFF
TRBJ2-1	TRBV28	CASSPWSRSYNEQFF
TRBJ2-1	TRBV30	CAWSLTGGRNEQFF
TRBJ2-7	TRBV15	CATSRDISYEQYF
TRBJ2-7	TRBV5-4	CASSSSADFSYEQYF
TRBJ2-5	TRBV7-2	CASSFRLTSSANRQETQYF
TRBJ2-4	TRBV30	CAWSVVRDTLAKNIQYF
TRBJ2-1	TRBV11-2	CASSLDPTGNNEQFF
TRBJ2-1	TRBV10-2	CASVGLSSYNEQFF
TRBJ1-1	TRBV28	CASSLGDRVRAFF
TRBJ1-5	TRBV19	CASKDRRGAPQHF
TRBJ2-1	TRBV9	CASSVAPAGLILDEQFF
TRBJ2-2	TRBV6-5	CATHTGVTGELFF
TRBJ1-2	TRBV2	CASSEGGYGYTF
TRBJ1-2	TRBV7-9	CASSLAQITVRNYGYTF
TRBJ2-2	TRBV13	CASSFSETYHTGELFF
TRBJ2-3	TRBV30	CAWSSKVAGNTDTQYF
TRBJ1-2	TRBV27	CASSIPPGGYTF
TRBJ2-2	TRBV5-1	CASSLGTGDTGELFF
TRBJ2-1	TRBV28	CASRLLARGKGSYNEQFF
TRBJ2-3	TRBV7-2	CASSVLTTGTDTQYF